The T cell receptor (beta chain) described here comes from a study of OX40 agonist ivuxolimab in advanced cancers. The assay was immunoSEQ multiplex PCR, and TCRdb's table has in-frame clones only and misses some. The repertoire holds about 40,000 clones, with 80% to 90% as singletons. The length of the CDR3 is 15 residues. Germline V lookup: CDR1 MNHNY, CDR2 SVGAGI (reference sequence). V dropped 2 bases and J dropped 0 bases, with 8 bases sitting between them. The specimen comprised CD4+ or CD8+ T cells sorted from blood, sampled in a trial of the OX40 agonist ivuxolimab. The origin of this receptor is an adult with an advanced solid tumor such as melanoma, head and neck, liver or kidney cancer. The rearrangement uses TRBV6-6 and TRBJ2-1; D is undetermined. CDR3 loop: CASSYVGYSYNEQFF. For the CDR3, the DNA is TGTGCCAGCAGTTACGTGGGATACTCCTACAATGAGCAGTTCTTC.